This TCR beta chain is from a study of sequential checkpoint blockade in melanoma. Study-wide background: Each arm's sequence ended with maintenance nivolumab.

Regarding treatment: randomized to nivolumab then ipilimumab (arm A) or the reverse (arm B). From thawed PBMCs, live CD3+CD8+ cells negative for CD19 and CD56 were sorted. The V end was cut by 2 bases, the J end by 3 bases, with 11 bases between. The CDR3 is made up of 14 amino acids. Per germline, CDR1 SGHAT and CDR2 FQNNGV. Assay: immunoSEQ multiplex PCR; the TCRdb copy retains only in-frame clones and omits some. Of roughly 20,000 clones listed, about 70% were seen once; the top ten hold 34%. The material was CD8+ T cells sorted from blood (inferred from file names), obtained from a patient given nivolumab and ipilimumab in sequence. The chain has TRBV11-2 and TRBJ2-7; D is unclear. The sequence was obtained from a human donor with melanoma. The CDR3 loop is CASSLSSSYYEQYF. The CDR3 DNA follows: TGTGCCAGCAGCTTATCCAGTTCTTACTACGAGCAGTACTTC. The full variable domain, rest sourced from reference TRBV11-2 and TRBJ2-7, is EAGVAQSPRYKIIEKRQSVAFWCNPISGHATLYWYQQILGQGPKLLIQFQNNGVVDDSQLPKDRFSAERLKGVDSTLKIQPAKLEDSAVYLCASSLSSSYYEQYFGPGTRLTVT.